Below, 17 T cell receptor beta chains from the same sample are listed, as sequenced in a study of cytotoxic CD8 clonotypes in ibrutinib-treated CLL. TCRdb keeps only in-frame clones here, not all; method: immunoSEQ multiplex PCR. The data contain roughly 15,000 clones, roughly 67% of them singletons. Sequencing used PBMCs, obtained before ibrutinib treatment. All receptors come from a human donor with chronic lymphocytic leukemia.

The CDR3 sequence is CSVDPRQGQNTEAFF. The CDR3, as DNA: TGCAGCGTTGACCCGAGGCAGGGACAGAACACTGAAGCTTTCTTT. This sequence joins TRBV29-1 and TRBJ1-1; the D gene is possibly TRBD1 (6 bases). The germline gives CDR1 SQVTM, CDR2 ANQGSEA. The CDR3 totals 15 residues. V shed 3 bases and J shed 1 base, with 15 bases lying between them.

The chain uses TRBV11-2 and TRBJ2-1; 8 bases are a match to TRBD1. The CDR3 extends over 14 amino acids. Germline CDR1 SGHAT, CDR2 FQNNGV. Losses at the gene ends were 1 base for V and 10 bases for J; bases not matched to a gene: 6. The CDR3 region is CASSLVDRAKEQFF. The CDR3 region has the DNA TGTGCCAGCAGCTTAGTGGACAGGGCTAAGGAGCAGTTCTTC.

This clone was observed a few times. This chain uses TRBV7-9 with TRBJ1-1; D may be TRBD1 (5 bases). Germline CDR1 SEHNR, CDR2 FQNEAQ (reference sequence). The V gene lost 3 bases and the J gene lost 4 bases, with 15 bases spanning the gap. The CDR3 has 15 residues. The CDR3 reads CASSLGPAGTTEAFF. The CDR3 DNA is TGTGCCAGCAGCTTGGGGCCTGCAGGGACCACTGAAGCTTTCTTT.

V usage is TRBV10-2 and J usage is TRBJ1-2, with a weak D call TRBD1 (5 bases). The V end lost 6 bases, the J end lost 0 bases, and 11 bases lay between the germline ends. Germline V gene sequence: CDR1 WSHSY, CDR2 SAAADI. The CDR3 covers 14 residues. CDR3 coding DNA: TGCGCCAGCAGGCCCGGGACGACTAACTATGGCTACACCTTC. It is translated as CASRPGTTNYGYTF.

The chain combines TRBV4-2 with TRBJ2-1; D is possibly TRBD1 or TRBD2 (6 bases each). CDR1 and CDR2 from the germline V gene are LGHNA and YNFKEQ. With 3 bases removed from V and 3 bases from J, the gap between germline ends came to 9 bases. The CDR3 spans 14 residues. The CDR3 bases are TGTGCCAGCAGCCAGGGGGGCCTCTACAATGAGCAGTTCTTC. Protein product: CASSQGGLYNEQFF.

The chain links TRBV27 to TRBJ1-1; a weak D match, TRBD1 (5 bases). V was clipped by 3 bases and J by 4 bases, with 12 bases between them. From germline, CDR1 is MNHEY and CDR2 SMNVEV (reference sequence). This CDR3 is 14 amino acids long. The chain's CDR3 is CASSLAGRFTEAFF. CDR3 nucleotides: TGTGCCAGCAGTTTGGCAGGGAGGTTCACTGAAGCTTTCTTT.

The CDR3 region has the DNA TGTGCTAGTGGTTTGCCCCAGAACTACGAGCAGTACTTC. Protein product: CASGLPQNYEQYF. The V gene is TRBV12-5, the J gene TRBJ2-7; D remains unclear. Trimming pared 2 bases from V and 3 bases from J, leaving 8 bases between. Looked up from germline, CDR1 is LGHNT and CDR2 is FRNRAP. The CDR3 is 13 amino acids.

As DNA, the CDR3 is TGCGCCAGCAGCTTACTAAGCCAGGGTATTAACTATGGCTACACCTTC. The encoded protein is CASSLLSQGINYGYTF. This chain connects TRBV5-1 to TRBJ1-2; perhaps TRBD1 as D (5 bases). The CDR3 runs to 16 residues. V was shortened by 2 bases and J by 1 base, with 15 bases between the two germline ends. Germline CDR1 reads SGHRS; CDR2 reads YFSETQ. The whole variable domain, remainder taken from reference TRBV5-1 and TRBJ1-2, is KAGVTQTPRYLIKTRGQQVTLSCSPISGHRSVSWYQQTPGQGLQFLFEYFSETQRNKGNFPGRFSGRQFSNSRSEMNVSTLELGDSALYLCASSLLSQGINYGYTFGSGTRLTVV.

This rearrangement joins TRBV27 to TRBJ2-6; the D gene is possibly TRBD1 (6 bases). Trimming removed 11 bases at V and 4 bases at J, with 9 bases between. Germline V gives CDR1 MNHEY, CDR2 SMNVEV (reference sequence). There are 12 residues in the CDR3. The CDR3: CAVGAGANVLTF. In DNA, the CDR3 is TGTGCCGTGGGGGCAGGGGCCAACGTCCTGACTTTC.

This chain links TRBV10-1 with TRBJ2-1, with 12 bases identical to TRBD2. Per the germline V gene, CDR1 is WNHNN and CDR2 is SYGVQD (reference sequence). The CDR3 runs 16 residues. V dropped 4 bases and J dropped 6; count of bases not matched to a gene: 7. DNA for the CDR3: TGCGCCAGCAGTGGACAGCTAGCGGGGGGGCGCAATGAGCAGTTCTTC. Protein: CASSGQLAGGRNEQFF.

The count of this clone is one. The chain links TRBV5-1 to TRBJ1-2; D uncertain. Germline loops: CDR1 SGHRS, CDR2 YFSETQ. The germline V and J ends were trimmed by 3 bases and 5 bases, with 11 bases remaining between them. This CDR3 is built from 13 residues. CDR3 sequence reads: CASSSQYRYGYTF. Here the CDR3 DNA reads TGCGCCAGCAGCTCCCAGTACCGTTATGGCTACACCTTC.

Only a few counts were recorded for this clone. The chain is built from TRBV7-6 and TRBJ2-7; maybe TRBD2 (5 bases). This CDR3 has 12 residues. The V gene lost 10 bases and the J gene lost 1 base, with 11 bases spanning the gap. Germline CDR1 and CDR2: SGHVS and FNYEAQ. DNA of the CDR3: TGTGCCACCCCCTGCGGGTCCTACGAGCAGTACTTC. Translating gives CATPCGSYEQYF.

The rearrangement joins TRBV9 to TRBJ1-2; weak D call: TRBD1 (6 bases). The CDR3 has 12 amino acids. Germline-derived CDR1 and CDR2 are SGDLS and YYNGEE. The V end was cut by 4 bases, the J end by 5 bases, with 9 bases between. CDR3 protein: CASSSQGYGYTF. CDR3 nucleotide sequence: TGTGCCAGCAGCTCACAGGGTTATGGCTACACCTTC. Using reference TRBV9 and TRBJ1-2 for the parts outside the CDR3, the full variable domain is DSGVTQTPKHLITATGQRVTLRCSPRSGDLSVYWYQQSLDQGLQFLIQYYNGEERAKGNILERFSAQQFPDLHSELNLSSLELGDSALYFCASSSQGYGYTFGSGTRLTVV.

The V gene is TRBV15, the J gene TRBJ1-5, with TRBD1 matching over 8 bases. The V gene's germline CDR1 is LNHNV and CDR2 YYDKDF (reference sequence). This CDR3 is built from 13 residues. J lost 5 bases, V lost 4 bases, and 1 base had no gene match. For the CDR3, the DNA is TGTGCCACCAGCATACAGGGGGATCAGCCCCAGCATTTT. Its translation is CATSIQGDQPQHF.

The chain links TRBV5-4 to TRBJ2-2; D call uncertain. Germline assignment: CDR1 SGHNT and CDR2 YYREEE (reference sequence). V lost 1 base and J 6 bases, leaving 7 bases between the germline ends. This CDR3 is 13 amino acids long. The CDR3 is CASSLSSPGELFF. As DNA, the CDR3 is TGTGCCAGCAGCTTGAGCTCCCCCGGGGAGCTGTTTTTT.

The chain links TRBV18 to TRBJ1-6; TRBD1 agrees at 7 bases. From germline, CDR1 is KGHSH and CDR2 LQKENI. There are 16 residues in the CDR3. V trimming: 5 bases; J trimming: 7 bases; junction bases outside the gene matches: 11. The CDR3 region has the DNA TGTGCCAGCTCAGCGGGACAGCCTATGGGGAATTCACCCCTCCACTTT. Translated: CASSAGQPMGNSPLHF.

Only a few counts were recorded for this clone. V usage is TRBV5-1 and J usage is TRBJ1-1; D remains unclear. V was shortened by 0 bases and J by 2 bases, with 5 bases between the two germline ends. The CDR3 runs 13 residues. Germline V gives CDR1 SGHRS, CDR2 YFSETQ. The CDR3 is CASSLALNTEAFF. The CDR3 nucleotides read TGCGCCAGCAGCTTGGCCCTAAACACTGAAGCTTTCTTT.